This is a list of T cell receptor beta chains from one sample in a study of cytomegalovirus exposure and HLA in healthy donors. Clones were read by immunoSEQ multiplex PCR, and TCRdb kept only the in-frame ones, dropping some. The data hold roughly 110,000 clones, with roughly 69% observed a single time. The specimen sequenced was PBMCs. These receptors were collected from a human donor in good health. The CDR3 runs from the conserved cysteine through the conserved F or W. D genes are given only for firm matches. Size values are once, few and many counts, or a class for expanded clones, and some rows have none.

V	length	D	J	size	CDR3	DNA
TRBV5-6	14	NA	TRBJ2-1	once	CASFGRGANNEQFF	TGTGCCAGCTTTGGACGGGGGGCCAACAATGAGCAGTTCTTC
TRBV27	16	NA	TRBJ1-2	NA	CASSPRRRGPNYGYTF	TGTGCCAGCAGTCCAAGGAGGAGGGGTCCTAACTATGGCTACACCTTC
TRBV19	13	TRBD1	TRBJ1-5	NA	CASSVDRDQPQHF	TGTGCCAGTAGCGTTGACAGGGATCAGCCCCAGCATTTT
TRBV5-5	15	TRBD1	TRBJ2-2	NA	CASSLVTGGIGELFF	TGTGCCAGCAGCTTGGTTACAGGGGGAATCGGGGAGCTGTTTTTT
TRBV7-6	14	TRBD1	TRBJ1-1	few	CASSLRQGNTEAFF	TGTGCCAGCAGCTTAAGACAGGGGAACACTGAAGCTTTCTTT
TRBV5-1	17	NA	TRBJ1-2	NA	CASSPTGPGQPVGGYTF	TGCGCCAGCAGCCCAACGGGCCCCGGACAGCCCGTTGGGGGCTACACCTTC
TRBV7-2	15	TRBD1	TRBJ1-5	NA	CASSLWGQGDQPQHF	TGTGCCAGCAGCTTATGGGGACAGGGAGATCAGCCCCAGCATTTT
TRBV18	12	NA	TRBJ2-1	NA	CASSPEEDFLFF	TGTGCCAGCTCACCAGAAGAGGACTTTTTGTTCTTC
TRBV7-2	14	NA	TRBJ2-7	NA	CASSFSEGNYEQYF	TGTGCCAGCAGCTTTTCGGAGGGTAACTACGAGCAGTACTTC
TRBV18	15	TRBD1	TRBJ2-7	NA	CASSPGGQGAYEQYF	TGTGCCAGCTCACCAGGGGGACAGGGCGCCTACGAGCAGTACTTC
TRBV28	14	NA	TRBJ1-2	few	CASSVNGRVDGYTF	TGTGCCAGCAGCGTAAATGGGAGGGTCGATGGCTACACCTTC
TRBV5-6	16	NA	TRBJ2-1	NA	CASSNRQYRESNEQFF	TGTGCCAGCAGCAATAGACAGTACCGGGAGAGCAATGAGCAGTTCTTC
TRBV27	16	NA	TRBJ1-1	NA	CASSLYLGGVNTEAFF	TGTGCCAGCAGTTTATATTTGGGAGGGGTGAACACTGAAGCTTTCTTT
TRBV6-6	15	TRBD1	TRBJ2-7	NA	CASSPRQGDTYEQYF	TGTGCCAGCAGTCCCCGACAGGGGGATACCTACGAGCAGTACTTC
TRBV5-4	13	TRBD1	TRBJ1-4	NA	CASSLQGGEKLFF	TGTGCCAGTAGTCTCCAGGGGGGTGAAAAACTGTTTTTT
TRBV25-1	14	TRBD2	TRBJ2-3	NA	CASRGSPRGDTQYF	TGTGCCTCTCGGGGCAGTCCGCGGGGGGATACGCAGTATTTT
TRBV27	14	NA	TRBJ2-5	NA	CASSSLGFQETQYF	TGTGCCAGCAGTTCCCTCGGGTTCCAAGAGACCCAGTACTTC
TRBV28	15	TRBD1	TRBJ1-1	NA	CASSSSGTGRSEAFF	TGTGCCAGCAGTTCCTCCGGGACAGGGAGGTCTGAAGCTTTCTTT
TRBV5-4	17	TRBD2	TRBJ2-7	NA	CASSLVRGERGGREQYF	TGTGCCAGCAGCTTGGTTCGGGGGGAGCGGGGGGGCCGCGAGCAGTACTTC
TRBV7-2	18	TRBD2	TRBJ2-1	NA	CASSRPTSGRRSYNEQFF	TGTGCCAGCAGCCGGCCGACTAGCGGGAGAAGGTCCTACAATGAGCAGTTCTTC
TRBV27	12	NA	TRBJ1-1	NA	CASSAGGADAFF	TGTGCCAGCAGTGCTGGGGGGGCTGATGCTTTCTTT
TRBV23-1	15	NA	TRBJ2-1	NA	CASSQGEVPYNEQFF	TGCGCCAGCAGTCAAGGGGAGGTCCCTTACAATGAGCAGTTCTTC
TRBV7-9	14	TRBD2	TRBJ2-7	NA	CASTSSSGGYEQYF	TGTGCCAGCACCTCTTCTAGCGGGGGCTACGAGCAGTACTTC
TRBV29-1	13	TRBD1	TRBJ1-6	NA	CSVETGDNSPLHF	TGCAGCGTTGAAACAGGGGATAATTCACCCCTCCACTTT
TRBV18	13	NA	TRBJ1-6	NA	CASSPGLESPLHF	TGTGCCAGCTCACCAGGGCTTGAGTCACCCCTCCACTTT
TRBV28	19	TRBD1	TRBJ1-5	NA	CASSLWYGGQGILNQPQHF	TGTGCCAGCAGTTTATGGTATGGAGGACAGGGAATTTTGAATCAGCCCCAGCATTTT
TRBV7-6	17	TRBD2	TRBJ2-1	once	CASSLAGLAGGVNEQFF	TGTGCCAGCAGCTTAGCGGGTCTGGCGGGAGGGGTCAATGAGCAGTTCTTC
TRBV7-8	17	TRBD2	TRBJ2-4	NA	CASSLGQREASKNIQYF	TGTGCCAGCAGCTTAGGTCAGCGGGAGGCTTCCAAAAACATTCAGTACTTC
TRBV5-6	15	NA	TRBJ2-7	NA	CASSFRGALTYEQYF	TGTGCCAGCAGCTTCAGGGGCGCCCTCACCTACGAGCAGTACTTC
TRBV7-2	17	NA	TRBJ2-2	NA	CASRVGAGRGDTGELFF	TGTGCCAGCAGAGTAGGGGCAGGGAGGGGGGACACCGGGGAGCTGTTTTTT
TRBV27	18	TRBD1	TRBJ1-2	few	CASSSPTGAGRTSYGYTF	TGTGCCAGCAGTTCCCCGACAGGGGCGGGCCGTACATCCTATGGCTACACCTTC
TRBV7-2	14	TRBD1	TRBJ1-1	NA	CASSFQGAGTEAFF	TGTGCCAGCAGCTTCCAGGGGGCGGGAACTGAAGCTTTCTTT
TRBV18	18	TRBD2	TRBJ2-3	NA	CASSPGLAEGPILDTQYF	TGTGCCAGCTCACCGGGTCTAGCGGAGGGTCCTATCCTAGATACGCAGTATTTT
TRBV28	14	NA	TRBJ2-1	NA	CASTERRAGNEQFF	TGTGCCAGCACTGAACGGAGGGCCGGGAATGAGCAGTTCTTC
TRBV5-5	16	TRBD1	TRBJ2-7	once	CASSSATGAGRSEQYF	TGTGCCAGCAGCTCCGCGACAGGGGCCGGTCGGAGCGAGCAGTACTTC
TRBV6-6	13	TRBD1	TRBJ2-5	NA	CASSRGQKETQYF	TGTGCCAGCAGCCGGGGACAGAAAGAGACCCAGTACTTC
TRBV7-2	15	NA	TRBJ1-3	NA	CASSLYRPPANTIYF	TGTGCCAGCAGCTTATACAGGCCGCCCGCTAACACCATATATTTT